Listed below are T cell receptor beta chains from one sample, sequenced in a study of blood T cell repertoires in COVID-19. Sequencing was performed with immunoSEQ multiplex PCR; in TCRdb, only in-frame clones are kept and a portion is missing. Among 95,000 to 150,000 clones listed, approximately 80% were seen once. Sequences were obtained from peripheral blood. Source of these receptors: a woman in her 70s with acute or convalescent COVID-19. The CDR3 runs from the conserved cysteine through the conserved F or W. The D gene is left open where the match is weak. Some rows have no size entry. The others give once, few or many, or a class for an expanded clone.

v_gene	d_gene	j_gene	abundance	CDR3nt	CDR3aa
TRBV7-9	.	TRBJ2-5	.	TGTGCCAGCAGCGCCCCCCGGGGATTGCAAGAGACCCAGTACTTC	CASSAPRGLQETQYF
TRBV27	TRBD2	TRBJ2-3	.	TGTGCCAGCATAAGCGGGGGCCGTGGCACAGATACGCAGTATTTT	CASISGGRGTDTQYF
TRBV10-3	.	TRBJ2-7	.	TGTGCCATCTCCGGTGTGGAGGAGCAGTACTTC	CAISGVEEQYF
TRBV6-2/TRBV6-3	TRBD1	TRBJ1-2	.	TGTGCCAGCAGTTCTACAGCTCGACAGGGGGCTAACTATGGCTACACCTTC	CASSSTARQGANYGYTF
TRBV5-4	.	TRBJ1-2	.	TGTGCCAGCAGCTTGGGGCAGGAGGCTAACTATGGCTACACCTTC	CASSLGQEANYGYTF
TRBV29-1	.	TRBJ1-2	few	TGCAGCGTTGAAGTGACACTTGCTAACTATGGCTACACCTTC	CSVEVTLANYGYTF
TRBV7-2	TRBD2	TRBJ2-3	.	TGTGCCAGCAGCTTCCGACTAGCGGGGGGAACCACGGATACGCAGTATTTT	CASSFRLAGGTTDTQYF
TRBV18	TRBD1	TRBJ2-2	.	TGTGCCAGCTCACCGGGACAGTTGGGGACCGGGGAGCTGTTTTTT	CASSPGQLGTGELFF
TRBV11-3	TRBD2	TRBJ2-3	.	TGTGCCAGCAGCTTAGCCCTAGTACTAGCGGGAGACACAGATACGCAGTATTTT	CASSLALVLAGDTDTQYF
TRBV30	TRBD1	TRBJ1-2	.	TGTGCCAGCGGACAGGGAGGATATGGCTACACCTTC	CASGQGGYGYTF
TRBV5-1	.	TRBJ2-2	.	TGCGCCAGCAGCTTGTACGGGGGAAGCGCGACCGGGGAGCTGTTTTTT	CASSLYGGSATGELFF
TRBV5-4	TRBD1	TRBJ1-4	.	TGTGCCAGCAGCTTAACGCCCACAGGGGTTTTGGAAAAACTGTTTTTT	CASSLTPTGVLEKLFF
TRBV4-3	.	TRBJ2-3	.	TGCGCCAGCAGCCAATTCCGACAGACAGATACGCAGTATTTT	CASSQFRQTDTQYF
TRBV6-4	.	TRBJ2-1	.	TGTGCCAGCAGTGACGGGGGCAGCTCCTACAATGAGCAGTTCTTC	CASSDGGSSYNEQFF
TRBV5-4	TRBD1	TRBJ1-6	few	TGTGCCAGCAGCCACAGGGACAGCGATTCACCCCTCCACTTT	CASSHRDSDSPLHF
TRBV6-2/TRBV6-3	.	TRBJ2-5	.	TGTGCCAGCAGTTACCCAGGCAGGCTCAGAATGCAAGAGACCCAGTACTTC	CASSYPGRLRMQETQYF
TRBV18	TRBD1	TRBJ1-2	.	TGTGCCAGCTCACCGACAGGGGTCTTGGAAGGCTACACCTTC	CASSPTGVLEGYTF
TRBV7-2	.	TRBJ1-2	.	TGTGCCAGCAGCTTTTCGGGAGGTAATGGCTACACCTTC	CASSFSGGNGYTF
TRBV3-1/TRBV3-2	TRBD2	TRBJ2-1	.	TGTGCCAGCAGCCAATTATACCCGGGAGCGGGGGGGCGGAATGAGCAGTTCTTC	CASSQLYPGAGGRNEQFF
TRBV3-1/TRBV3-2	TRBD1	TRBJ1-5	few	TGTGCCAGCAGCCAGGGGACAGGATCGGGTCAGCCCCAGCATTTT	CASSQGTGSGQPQHF
TRBV6-1	TRBD1	TRBJ1-6	.	TGTGCCAGCCGGGACAGCCTAAATTCACCCCTCCACTTT	CASRDSLNSPLHF
TRBV11-3	.	TRBJ1-6	.	TGTGCCAGCAGCAAAGGACAAAACCTTAATTCACCCCTCCACTTT	CASSKGQNLNSPLHF
TRBV6-6	.	TRBJ2-1	.	TGTGCCAGCAGTTACTCGAGCAGGGCTACATTTAATGAGCAGTTCTTC	CASSYSSRATFNEQFF
TRBV5-5	.	TRBJ1-2	.	TGTGCCAGCAGCCAGCAGACAAACTATGGCTACACCTTC	CASSQQTNYGYTF
TRBV4-1	TRBD2	TRBJ2-1	few	TGCGCCAGCAGCCAAGATGAGCGGGGTCCCTACAATGAGCAGTTCTTC	CASSQDERGPYNEQFF
TRBV9	.	TRBJ1-2	.	TGTGCCAGCAGCCTAGGGGGGGGGCCTAACTATGGCTACACCTTC	CASSLGGGPNYGYTF
TRBV5-4	TRBD2	TRBJ2-1	.	TGTGCCAGCAGCTTGGGGACTAGCTATTCCTACAATGAGCAGTTCTTC	CASSLGTSYSYNEQFF
TRBV11-2	.	TRBJ1-1	few	TGTGCCAGCAGCTTAGTCAGGACAGTGAACACTGAAGCTTTCTTT	CASSLVRTVNTEAFF
TRBV29-1	.	TRBJ1-2	.	TGCAGCGTTGAAGATCTTAACTATGGCTACACCTTC	CSVEDLNYGYTF
TRBV10-3	TRBD2	TRBJ2-1	.	TGTGCCACCAAATTAGGGACTAGCGGGGCATACAATGAGCAGTTCTTC	CATKLGTSGAYNEQFF
TRBV9	TRBD2	TRBJ2-5	.	TGTGCCAGCAGCCCTGGGACTAGCGGGGGGGCCGGGGAGACCCAGTACTTC	CASSPGTSGGAGETQYF
TRBV5-1	.	TRBJ2-5	.	TGCGCCAGCAGCTTGACGGGGGTAGAGACCCAGTACTTC	CASSLTGVETQYF
TRBV5-1	.	TRBJ2-2	.	TGCGCCAGCAGTACTGGGCAGGCGTACACCGGGGAGCTGTTTTTT	CASSTGQAYTGELFF
TRBV10-3	TRBD1	TRBJ2-7	once	TGTGCCGTAAACAGGGGGGCCGACGAGCAGTACTTC	CAVNRGADEQYF
TRBV7-2	.	TRBJ1-5	.	TGTGCCAGCAGCTCCCGGACAGGCAATCAGCCCCAGCATTTT	CASSSRTGNQPQHF
TRBV3-1/TRBV3-2	TRBD1	TRBJ2-5	.	TGTGCCAGCAGCCAATCCGGGACAGGGAGCCTCAAGCAGACCCAGTACTTC	CASSQSGTGSLKQTQYF
TRBV6-6	TRBD1	TRBJ2-1	.	TGTGCCAGCAGACCCGGGACAGGTGGAAATGAGCAGTTCTTC	CASRPGTGGNEQFF
TRBV19	.	TRBJ1-5	.	TGTGCCAGTAGTACCACAGATTATAGCAATCAGCCCCAGCATTTT	CASSTTDYSNQPQHF
TRBV27	TRBD1	TRBJ2-4	.	TGTGCCAGCAGGACAGGGGAGAACATTCAGTACTTC	CASRTGENIQYF
TRBV5-4	.	TRBJ1-6	.	TGTGCCAGCAGCTTCACCAGGGATTCACCCCTCCACTTT	CASSFTRDSPLHF
TRBV19	.	TRBJ2-5	.	TGTGCCAGTAGTATAGGTCTTCAGGGCAGGGAGACCCAGTACTTC	CASSIGLQGRETQYF
TRBV5-1	.	TRBJ2-2	.	TGCGCCAGCAGCCCAGCCGGGACAACGAACACCGGGGAGCTGTTTTTT	CASSPAGTTNTGELFF
TRBV6-6	.	TRBJ1-2	.	TGTGCCAGCAGCCTCCGACGGGACTATGGCTACACCTTC	CASSLRRDYGYTF
TRBV12-5	TRBD1	TRBJ1-1	.	TGTGCTAGTGGTTTGGTTGCAGGGGGCACTGAAGCTTTCTTT	CASGLVAGGTEAFF
TRBV5-1	.	TRBJ2-7	.	TGCGCCAGCAGCTCTTGGACTGAGACCTACGAGCAGTACTTC	CASSSWTETYEQYF
TRBV7-2	TRBD1	TRBJ2-2	few	TGTGCCAGCAGCGACCAGGGGGCGCGTCGCACCGGGGAGCTGTTTTTT	CASSDQGARRTGELFF
TRBV7-8	.	TRBJ2-3	.	TGTGCCAGCAGCTTAGGGTCGAGGAATATTACGCAGTATTTT	CASSLGSRNITQYF